This T cell receptor (beta chain) comes out of a study of cytomegalovirus exposure and HLA in healthy donors. Regarding the study as a whole: Reports described diagnosis of cytomegalovirus status by the classifier as highly specific and sensitive. In a later analysis, specific HLA alleles were associated with under 20,000 TCR beta sequences at a 0.05 false discovery rate.

Concerning this clone itself: As yet, its antigen is unknown.

The PCR contained 60 Vbeta and 13 Jbeta primers. This table comes from immunoSEQ multiplex PCR, and its TCRdb copy is limited to in-frame clones, with some not included. The sample carries approximately 200,000 clones, about 84% recorded once. This donor's record omits CMV serostatus. Germline V CDR1 and CDR2: SGHDT, YYEEEE. Trimming left V 4 bases short and J 1 base short, with 14 bases between. There are 16 residues in the CDR3. The TCR comes from a human donor in good health. Sequences were obtained from PBMCs. The chain links TRBV5-6 to TRBJ2-2; tentative D call: TRBD1 (5 bases). CDR3 region: CASSLSETVNTGELFF. The CDR3 region has the DNA TGTGCCAGCAGCCTAAGTGAGACAGTGAACACCGGGGAGCTGTTTTTT.